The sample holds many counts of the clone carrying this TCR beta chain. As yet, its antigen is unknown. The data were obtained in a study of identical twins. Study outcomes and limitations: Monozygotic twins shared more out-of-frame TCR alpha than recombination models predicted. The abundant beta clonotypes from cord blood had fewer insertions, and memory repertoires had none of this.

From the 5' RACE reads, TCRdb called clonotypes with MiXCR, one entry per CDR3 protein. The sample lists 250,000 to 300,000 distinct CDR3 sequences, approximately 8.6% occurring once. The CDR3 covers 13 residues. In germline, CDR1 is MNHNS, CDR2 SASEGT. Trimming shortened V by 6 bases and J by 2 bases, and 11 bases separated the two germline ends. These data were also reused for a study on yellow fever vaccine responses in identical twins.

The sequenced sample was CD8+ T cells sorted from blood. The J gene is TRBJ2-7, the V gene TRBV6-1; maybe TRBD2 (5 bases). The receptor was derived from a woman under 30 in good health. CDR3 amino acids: CASSPGFPYEQYF. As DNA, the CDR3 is TGTGCCAGCAGCCCGGGATTTCCCTACGAGCAGTACTTC.